This T cell receptor beta chain was captured by sequencing in a study of blood T cell repertoires in COVID-19. Overall study context: COVID-19 samples from acute and convalescent phases originated in the United States, Italy and Spain. PBMCs, B-cell-depleted T cells, or T cells provided the cDNA or gDNA that made up the material.

Original methodology: Amplifying reference gene primers gave estimates of nucleated cell counts. The data were produced by immunoSEQ multiplex PCR, yet TCRdb's version contains in-frame clones alone and is incomplete. The V and J calls and clone size were taken over from that table, and D and trimming were inferred from the DNA. The sample contains about 69,000 clones, roughly 80% of which appear only once. V lost 5 bases to trimming and J lost 4 bases; unmatched junction nucleotides: 7. The CDR3 has 14 amino acids. Germline V gene data show CDR1 as MNHEY and CDR2 as SMNVEV (reference sequence). V and J are TRBV27 and TRBJ1-1; 7 bases fit TRBD1. This sequence was found in a man aged 55 to 70 with acute or convalescent COVID-19. The sample comprised peripheral blood. The CDR3 spells CASSPHDRATEAFF. As DNA, the CDR3 is TGTGCCAGCAGTCCACACGACAGGGCCACTGAAGCTTTCTTT.